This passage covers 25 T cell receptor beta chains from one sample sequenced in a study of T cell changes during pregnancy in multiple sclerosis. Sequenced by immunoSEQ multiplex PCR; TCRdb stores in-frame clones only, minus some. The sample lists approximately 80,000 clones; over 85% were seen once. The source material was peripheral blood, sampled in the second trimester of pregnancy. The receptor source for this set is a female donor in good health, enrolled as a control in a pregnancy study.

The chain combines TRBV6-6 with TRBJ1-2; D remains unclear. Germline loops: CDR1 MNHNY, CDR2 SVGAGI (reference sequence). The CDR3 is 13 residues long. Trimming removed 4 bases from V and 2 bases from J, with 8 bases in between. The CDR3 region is CASSFTQNYGYTF. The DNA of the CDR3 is TGTGCCAGCAGTTTTACACAGAACTATGGCTACACCTTC.

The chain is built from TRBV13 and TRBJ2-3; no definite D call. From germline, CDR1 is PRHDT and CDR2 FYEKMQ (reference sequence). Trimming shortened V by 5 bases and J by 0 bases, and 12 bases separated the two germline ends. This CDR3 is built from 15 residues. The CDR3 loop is CASSLLRSSTDTQYF. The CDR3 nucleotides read TGTGCCAGCAGCCTTCTTAGATCTAGCACAGATACGCAGTATTTT. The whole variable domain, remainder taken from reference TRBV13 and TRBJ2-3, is AAGVIQSPRHLIKEKRETATLKCYPIPRHDTVYWYQQGPGQDPQFLISFYEKMQSDKGSIPDRFSAQQFSDYHSELNMSSLELGDSALYFCASSLLRSSTDTQYFGPGTRLTVL.

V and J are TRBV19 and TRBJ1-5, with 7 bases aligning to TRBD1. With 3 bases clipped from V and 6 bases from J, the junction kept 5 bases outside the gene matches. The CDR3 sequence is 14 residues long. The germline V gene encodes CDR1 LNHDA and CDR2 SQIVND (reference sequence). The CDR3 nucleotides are TGTGCCAGTAGTATCGACAGGGAGGCTCAGCCCCAGCATTTT. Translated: CASSIDREAQPQHF.

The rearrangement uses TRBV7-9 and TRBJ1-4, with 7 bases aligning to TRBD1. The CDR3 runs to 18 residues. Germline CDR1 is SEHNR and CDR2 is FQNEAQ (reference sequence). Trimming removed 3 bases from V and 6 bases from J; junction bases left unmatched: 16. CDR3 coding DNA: TGTGCCAGCAGCTTTAGGGGACCCAGGGGGAAGTCTGATGAAAAACTGTTTTTT. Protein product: CASSFRGPRGKSDEKLFF.

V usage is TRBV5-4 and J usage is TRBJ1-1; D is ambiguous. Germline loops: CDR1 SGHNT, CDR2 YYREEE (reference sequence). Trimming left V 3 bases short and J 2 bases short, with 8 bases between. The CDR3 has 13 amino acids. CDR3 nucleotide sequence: TGTGCCAGCAGCTCCCCAGATAACACTGAAGCTTTCTTT. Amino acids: CASSSPDNTEAFF.

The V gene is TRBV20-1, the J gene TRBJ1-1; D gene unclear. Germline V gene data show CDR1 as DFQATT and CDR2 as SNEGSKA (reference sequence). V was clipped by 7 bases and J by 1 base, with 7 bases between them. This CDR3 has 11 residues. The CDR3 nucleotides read TGCAGTGTTGGCAGGAACACTGAAGCTTTCTTT. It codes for CSVGRNTEAFF.

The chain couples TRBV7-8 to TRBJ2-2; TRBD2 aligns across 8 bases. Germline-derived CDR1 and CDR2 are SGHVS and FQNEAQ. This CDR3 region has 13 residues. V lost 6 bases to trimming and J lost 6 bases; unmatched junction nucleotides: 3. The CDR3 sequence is CASRGLVPGELFF. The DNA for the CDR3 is TGTGCCAGCAGGGGACTAGTACCCGGGGAGCTGTTTTTT.

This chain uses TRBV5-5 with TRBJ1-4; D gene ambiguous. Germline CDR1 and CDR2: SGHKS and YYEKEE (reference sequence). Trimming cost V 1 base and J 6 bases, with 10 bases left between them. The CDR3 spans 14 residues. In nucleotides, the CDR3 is TGTGCCAGCAGCTTGCCAGGCGAACATGAAAAACTGTTTTTT. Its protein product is CASSLPGEHEKLFF.

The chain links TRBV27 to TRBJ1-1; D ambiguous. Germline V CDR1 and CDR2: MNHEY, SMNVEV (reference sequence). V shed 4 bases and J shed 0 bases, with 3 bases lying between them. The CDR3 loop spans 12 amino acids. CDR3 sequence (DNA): TGTGCCAGCAGTTCTGTGAACACTGAAGCTTTCTTT. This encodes CASSSVNTEAFF.

The CDR3 loop is CSPFVLRGPTNTEAFF. In DNA, the CDR3 is TGCAGCCCCTTCGTTTTGCGAGGGCCCACGAACACTGAAGCTTTCTTT. The chain has TRBV29-1 and TRBJ1-1; D not certain. CDR1 and CDR2 from the germline V gene are SQVTM and ANQGSEA. The CDR3 totals 16 residues. Trimming took 8 bases from V and 1 from J, leaving 23 bases between them.

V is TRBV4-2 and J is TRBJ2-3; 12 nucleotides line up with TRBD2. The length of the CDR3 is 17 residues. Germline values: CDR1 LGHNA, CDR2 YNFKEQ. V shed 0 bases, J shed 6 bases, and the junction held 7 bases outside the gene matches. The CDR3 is CASSQDLPSGGVDTQYF. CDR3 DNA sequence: TGTGCCAGCAGCCAAGATCTCCCTAGCGGGGGGGTTGATACGCAGTATTTT.

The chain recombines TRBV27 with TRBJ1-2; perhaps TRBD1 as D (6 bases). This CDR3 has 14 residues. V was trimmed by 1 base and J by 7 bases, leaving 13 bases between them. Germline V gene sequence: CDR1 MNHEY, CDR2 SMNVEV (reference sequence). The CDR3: CASSLLQGGAGYTF. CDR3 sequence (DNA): TGTGCCAGCAGTTTATTACAGGGCGGAGCTGGCTACACCTTC.

CDR3: CASSLDGPSGYGYTF. The DNA of the CDR3 is TGTGCCAGCAGCTTAGACGGCCCATCGGGCTATGGCTACACCTTC. This chain uses TRBV7-2 with TRBJ1-2, with D hard to call. The CDR3 consists of 15 residues. Germline V gene lookup returns CDR1 SGHTA and CDR2 FQGNSA. The V and J ends lost 1 base and 4 bases respectively, with 13 bases between them.

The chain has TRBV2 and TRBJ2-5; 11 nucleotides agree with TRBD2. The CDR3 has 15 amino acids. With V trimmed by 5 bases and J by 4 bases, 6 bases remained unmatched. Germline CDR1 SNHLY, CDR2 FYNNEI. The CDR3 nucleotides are TGTGCCAGCAGTAAAGGGACTAGCGGCGGAGAGACCCAGTACTTC. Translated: CASSKGTSGGETQYF.

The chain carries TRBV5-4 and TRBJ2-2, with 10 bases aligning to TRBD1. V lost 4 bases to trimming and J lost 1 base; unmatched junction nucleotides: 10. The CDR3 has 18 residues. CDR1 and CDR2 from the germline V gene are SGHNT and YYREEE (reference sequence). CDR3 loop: CASSLRDRGRWNTGELFF. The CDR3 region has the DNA TGTGCCAGCAGCCTGAGAGACAGGGGGCGGTGGAACACCGGGGAGCTGTTTTTT.

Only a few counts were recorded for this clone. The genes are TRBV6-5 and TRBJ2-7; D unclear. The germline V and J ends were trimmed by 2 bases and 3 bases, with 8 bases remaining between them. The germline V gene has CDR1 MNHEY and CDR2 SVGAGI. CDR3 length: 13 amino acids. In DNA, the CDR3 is TGTGCCAGCAGTTACACCATCAGCTACGAGCAGTACTTC. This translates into CASSYTISYEQYF.

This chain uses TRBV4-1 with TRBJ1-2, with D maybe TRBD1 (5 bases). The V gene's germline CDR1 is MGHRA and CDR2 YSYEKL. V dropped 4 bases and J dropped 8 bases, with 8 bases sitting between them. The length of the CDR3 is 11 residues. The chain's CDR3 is CASSLQGGYTF. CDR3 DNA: TGCGCCAGCAGCCTTCAGGGAGGCTACACCTTC.

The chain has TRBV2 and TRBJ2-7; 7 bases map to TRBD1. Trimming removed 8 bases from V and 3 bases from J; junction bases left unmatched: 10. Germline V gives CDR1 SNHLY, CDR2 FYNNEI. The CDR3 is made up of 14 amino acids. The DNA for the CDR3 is TGTGCCAGCGAGGGGGCAGAAAACCTCTACGAGCAGTACTTC. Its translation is CASEGAENLYEQYF.

This chain's CDR3 is CASSGDRGINEQYF. The CDR3 DNA reads as TGCGCCAGCAGTGGGGACAGGGGAATAAACGAGCAGTACTTC. V gene TRBV5-1 combines with J gene TRBJ2-7; 10 bases align to TRBD1. Germline assignment: CDR1 SGHRS and CDR2 YFSETQ. The CDR3 spans 14 residues. V shed 5 bases and J 5 bases; nucleotides not matched to a gene: 7. Based on the CDR3 plus reference TRBV5-1 and TRBJ2-7, the full variable domain is KAGVTQTPRYLIKTRGQQVTLSCSPISGHRSVSWYQQTPGQGLQFLFEYFSETQRNKGNFPGRFSGRQFSNSRSEMNVSTLELGDSALYLCASSGDRGINEQYFGPGTRLTVT.

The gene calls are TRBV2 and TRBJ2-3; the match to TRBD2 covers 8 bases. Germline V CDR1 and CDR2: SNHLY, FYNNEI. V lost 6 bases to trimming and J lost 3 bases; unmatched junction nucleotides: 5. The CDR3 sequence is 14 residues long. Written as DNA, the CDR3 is TGTGCCAGCAGCGGGACTAGGGGTACAGATACGCAGTATTTT. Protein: CASSGTRGTDTQYF.

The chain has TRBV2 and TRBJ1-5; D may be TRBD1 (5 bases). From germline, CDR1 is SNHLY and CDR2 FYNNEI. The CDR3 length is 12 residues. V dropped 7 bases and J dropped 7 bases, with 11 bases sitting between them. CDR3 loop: CASKQVGQPQHF. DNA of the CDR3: TGTGCCAGCAAACAGGTCGGACAGCCCCAGCATTTT.

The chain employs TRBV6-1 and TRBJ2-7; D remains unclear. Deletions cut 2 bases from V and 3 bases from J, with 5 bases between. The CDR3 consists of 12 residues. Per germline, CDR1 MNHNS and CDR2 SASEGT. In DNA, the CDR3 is TGTGCCAGCAGTGAAAGCCGCTACGAGCAGTACTTC. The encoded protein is CASSESRYEQYF.

The CDR3 DNA sequence: TGTGCCAGCAGCGTAGCGGGTCAGGGTTCACCCCTCCACTTT. This sequence encodes CASSVAGQGSPLHF. V and J are TRBV9 and TRBJ1-6; possible D gene TRBD1, 5 bases. With 0 bases removed from V and 9 bases from J, the gap between germline ends came to 10 bases. Looked up from germline, CDR1 is SGDLS and CDR2 is YYNGEE. The CDR3 extends over 14 amino acids.

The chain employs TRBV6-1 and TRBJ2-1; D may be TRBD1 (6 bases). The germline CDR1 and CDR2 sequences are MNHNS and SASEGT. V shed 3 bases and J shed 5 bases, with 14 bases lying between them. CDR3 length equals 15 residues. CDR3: CASSDPGQPNNEQFF. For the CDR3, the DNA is TGTGCCAGCAGTGATCCGGGACAACCGAACAATGAGCAGTTCTTC.

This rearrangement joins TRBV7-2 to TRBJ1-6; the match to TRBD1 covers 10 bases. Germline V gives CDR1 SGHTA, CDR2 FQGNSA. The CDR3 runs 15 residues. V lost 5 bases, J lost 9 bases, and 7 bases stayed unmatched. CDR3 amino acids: CASSPGQGYGSPLHF. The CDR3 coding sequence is TGTGCCAGCAGCCCGGGACAGGGGTATGGTTCACCCCTCCACTTT.